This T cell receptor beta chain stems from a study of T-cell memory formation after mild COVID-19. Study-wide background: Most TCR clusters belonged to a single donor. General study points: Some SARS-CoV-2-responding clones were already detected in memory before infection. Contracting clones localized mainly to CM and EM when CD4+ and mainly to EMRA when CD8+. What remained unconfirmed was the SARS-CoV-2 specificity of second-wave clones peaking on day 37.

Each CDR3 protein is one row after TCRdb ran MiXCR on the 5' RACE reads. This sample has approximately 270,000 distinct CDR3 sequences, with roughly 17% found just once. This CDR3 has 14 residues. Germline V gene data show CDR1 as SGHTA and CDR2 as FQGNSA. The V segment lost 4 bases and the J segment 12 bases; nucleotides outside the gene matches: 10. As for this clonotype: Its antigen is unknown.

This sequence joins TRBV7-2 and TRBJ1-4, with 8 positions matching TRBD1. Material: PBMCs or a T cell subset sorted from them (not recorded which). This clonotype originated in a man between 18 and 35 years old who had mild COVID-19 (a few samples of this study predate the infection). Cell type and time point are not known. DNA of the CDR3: TGTGCCAGCAGCTCCGGGACAGGCTTTGGAGAACTGTTTTTT. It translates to CASSSGTGFGELFF.